Listed here are 21 T cell receptor beta chains from one sample, sequenced in a study of response to subunit inactivated influenza vaccine. Each CDR3 protein gets one entry after TCRdb re-called the RT-PCR reads with MiXCR. The sample holds hundreds of thousands of distinct CDR3 sequences, 6.5% to 8% seen once. The starting material was PBMCs from blood, obtained roughly 24 months after vaccination. All receptors come from a man in his fifties or sixties who received an inactivated influenza vaccine.

The V and J genes are TRBV6-5 and TRBJ2-7, with D unresolved. Germline V gene sequence: CDR1 MNHEY, CDR2 SVGAGI. The CDR3 is 13 residues long. V was trimmed by 3 bases and J by 5 bases, leaving 11 bases between them. This chain's CDR3 is CASSYRVSHEQYF. The CDR3 nucleotides read TGTGCCAGCAGTTATCGGGTTTCCCACGAGCAGTACTTC.

This clonotype was seen ten or more times. This chain uses TRBV7-9 with TRBJ1-2; TRBD1 aligns across 7 bases. The CDR3 extends over 13 amino acids. Germline V gene sequence: CDR1 SEHNR, CDR2 FQNEAQ (reference sequence). V shed 4 bases and J 4 bases; nucleotides not matched to a gene: 3. CDR3 in DNA: TGTGCCAGCAGCTCCCGACAGGGCTATGGCTACACCTTC. Protein: CASSSRQGYGYTF.

The chain employs TRBV20-1 and TRBJ2-3; 14 bases align to TRBD2. The CDR3 runs to 14 residues. The junction had 2 bases not matched to a gene; V was cut back by 5 bases and J by 4 bases. CDR1 DFQATT and CDR2 SNEGSKA come from the germline V gene (reference sequence). The CDR3, as DNA: TGCAGTGCTCGACTAGCGGGGGGGCCAGATACGCAGTATTTT. Amino acids: CSARLAGGPDTQYF.

V usage is TRBV6-2 or TRBV6-3 and J usage is TRBJ2-7; 11 nucleotides agree with TRBD2. Trimming cost V 9 bases and J 6 bases; bases outside gene matches: 7. Per germline, CDR1 MNHEY and CDR2 SVGEGT. The CDR3 runs 13 residues. For the CDR3, the DNA is TGTGCCAGTGAGCTAGCGGGAGGAGGCGAGCAGTACTTC. Amino acid sequence: CASELAGGGEQYF.

The table lists this clonotype with many counts. V and J are TRBV12-3 or TRBV12-4 and TRBJ2-3; a possible D gene is TRBD1 (7 bases). This CDR3 has 14 amino acids. Trimming removed 8 bases from V and 2 bases from J, with 14 bases in between. CDR3 coding DNA: TGTGCCAGCCGCTCCAGGGGGGTCACAGATACGCAGTATTTT. It specifies CASRSRGVTDTQYF.

This clonotype was seen ten or more times. The rearrangement links TRBV6-2 or TRBV6-3 to TRBJ2-7, with TRBD2 matching over 9 bases. The CDR3 consists of 16 residues. Germline V gene sequence: CDR1 MNHEY, CDR2 SVGEGT. With 0 bases clipped from V and 2 bases from J, the junction kept 5 bases outside the gene matches. The CDR3 DNA reads TGTGCCAGCAGTTACTCAGGACTAGCGAGGGCCTACGAGCAGTACTTC. Its protein product is CASSYSGLARAYEQYF.

This clonotype was observed a few times. The chain recombines TRBV2 with TRBJ2-3; TRBD1 might be the D (6 bases). V was cut by 6 bases and J by 2 bases, with 18 bases left in between. This CDR3 spans 16 amino acids. Germline V gives CDR1 SNHLY, CDR2 FYNNEI. The CDR3 DNA reads TGTGCCAGCAGGAACTACAGGGCCAAAGTCACAGATACGCAGTATTTT. Its protein is CASRNYRAKVTDTQYF.

CDR3 DNA sequence: TGTGCCAGCAGCCCAGGCCCAGAAGAGGGGTCCTACGAGCAGTACTTC. It encodes CASSPGPEEGSYEQYF. This chain connects TRBV12-3 or TRBV12-4 to TRBJ2-7; tentatively, D is TRBD1 or TRBD2 (5 bases each). The V end lost 6 bases, the J end lost 1 base, and 19 bases lay between the germline ends. This CDR3 region has 16 residues.

The chain joins TRBV4-2 to TRBJ2-6; D is unclear. CDR3 size: 16 residues. Trimming shortened V by 0 bases and J by 1 base, and 7 bases separated the two germline ends. Germline CDR1 is LGHNA and CDR2 is YNFKEQ. CDR3 coding DNA: TGTGCCAGCAGCCAAGATTTGAGTTCTGGGGCCAACGTCCTGACTTTC. It encodes CASSQDLSSGANVLTF.

The gene calls are TRBV14 and TRBJ2-3; maybe TRBD2 (6 bases). The CDR3 consists of 16 residues. The V and J ends lost 0 bases and 2 bases respectively, with 12 bases between them. Germline CDR1 SGHDN, CDR2 FVKESK. The CDR3 sequence: CASSQDPQRATDTQYF. In DNA, the CDR3 is TGTGCCAGCAGCCAAGACCCCCAGCGGGCCACAGATACGCAGTATTTT.

The chain carries TRBV9 and TRBJ1-1; 10 bases line up with TRBD1. V shed 4 bases, J shed 3 bases, and the junction held 9 bases outside the gene matches. This CDR3 is 16 amino acids long. The germline gives CDR1 SGDLS, CDR2 YYNGEE. CDR3 in amino acids: CASSHPDRGPDTEAFF. CDR3 nucleotides: TGTGCCAGCAGCCATCCAGACAGGGGGCCGGACACTGAAGCTTTCTTT.

The chain employs TRBV6-5 and TRBJ2-5; the D is unclear. Trimming removed 7 bases at V and 3 bases at J, with 12 bases between. The CDR3 runs 13 residues. CDR1 is MNHEY and CDR2 is SVGAGI in the germline V gene. CDR3 loop: CASNSRRKETQYF. The CDR3 region has the DNA TGTGCCAGCAATTCCCGACGAAAAGAGACCCAGTACTTC.

This clonotype was picked up many times. The rearrangement links TRBV20-1 to TRBJ1-1; no clear D gene. The V gene lost 0 bases and the J gene lost 2 bases, with 7 bases spanning the gap. This CDR3 is 13 amino acids long. The germline V gene has CDR1 DFQATT and CDR2 SNEGSKA (reference sequence). The CDR3 region has the DNA TGCAGTGCTAGAGATGTTCTTAACACTGAAGCTTTCTTT. Protein product: CSARDVLNTEAFF.

The sample holds many counts of this clonotype. The chain carries TRBV7-2 and TRBJ2-5; 9 positions agree with TRBD1. The junction had 5 bases not matched to a gene; V was cut back by 5 bases and J by 4 bases. Germline CDR1 and CDR2: SGHTA and FQGNSA. This CDR3 has 14 residues. DNA for the CDR3: TGTGCCAGCAGCCTTGGGACAGGGCCAGAGACCCAGTACTTC. As protein: CASSLGTGPETQYF. The variable domain in full, completed from reference TRBV7-2 and TRBJ2-5, reads GAGVSQSPSNKVTEKGKDVELRCDPISGHTALYWYRQSLGQGLEFLIYFQGNSAPDKSGLPSDRFSAERTGGSVSTLTIQRTQQEDSAVYLCASSLGTGPETQYFGPGTRLLVL.

This chain uses TRBV6-5 with TRBJ2-5; perhaps TRBD1 as D (6 bases). Germline V gene lookup returns CDR1 MNHEY and CDR2 SVGAGI. The CDR3 totals 14 residues. V was cut by 3 bases and J by 4 bases, with 12 bases left in between. The CDR3 protein is CASSYWVGGETQYF. The DNA for the CDR3 is TGTGCCAGCAGTTATTGGGTAGGGGGAGAGACCCAGTACTTC.

This clonotype has a handful of counts. V gene TRBV12-3 or TRBV12-4 combines with J gene TRBJ2-2, with 7 nucleotides matching TRBD1. The CDR3 is 15 residues long. The J segment lost 4 bases and the V segment lost 3 bases, leaving 5 bases of the junction unmatched. The DNA for the CDR3 is TGTGCCAGCAGTTTCGACAGGGTTCGCACCGGGGAGCTGTTTTTT. Protein product: CASSFDRVRTGELFF.

The rearrangement links TRBV29-1 to TRBJ1-1; 10 bases match TRBD1. CDR3 size: 13 residues. The germline CDR1 and CDR2 sequences are SQVTM and ANQGSEA. V dropped 6 bases and J dropped 4; count of bases not matched to a gene: 5. The CDR3 coding sequence is TGCAGCGTGCGACAGGGGGCGGTCACTGAAGCTTTCTTT. Translated, it gives CSVRQGAVTEAFF.

J is TRBJ2-7 and V is TRBV18; perhaps TRBD1 as D (6 bases). CDR1 is KGHSH, CDR2 LQKENI, per germline. V gave up 3 bases and J gave up 3 bases, with 12 bases separating them. The CDR3 is 14 residues long. CDR3 sequence (DNA): TGTGCCAGCTCACCCAGGGACAAGAACTACGAGCAGTACTTC. It is translated as CASSPRDKNYEQYF. The variable domain in full, with the rest retrieved from reference TRBV18 and TRBJ2-7, is NAGVMQNPRHLVRRRGQEARLRCSPMKGHSHVYWYRQLPEEGLKFMVYLQKENIIDESGMPKERFSAEFPKEGPSILRIQQVVRGDSAAYFCASSPRDKNYEQYFGPGTRLTVT.

The rearrangement uses TRBV9 and TRBJ2-1; D not certain. With 0 bases removed from V and 6 bases from J, the gap between germline ends came to 10 bases. Germline CDR1 and CDR2: SGDLS and YYNGEE. CDR3 length equals 14 residues. The CDR3 is CASSVDVSPNEQFF. The CDR3 DNA sequence: TGTGCCAGCAGCGTAGACGTCAGCCCCAATGAGCAGTTCTTC.

This clonotype occurred a few times. This chain joins TRBV20-1 and TRBJ2-1; D possibly corresponds to TRBD2 (7 bases). V lost 5 bases and J lost 3, with 23 bases in between. The CDR3 consists of 17 residues. CDR1 is DFQATT and CDR2 is SNEGSKA in the germline V gene (reference sequence). CDR3 protein: CSAPRGRGGVIYNEQFF. The CDR3 coding sequence is TGCAGTGCTCCTCGGGGAAGGGGGGGAGTGATCTACAATGAGCAGTTCTTC.

This clonotype was observed a few times. The junction departs from the called germline gene at one end, perhaps through a read error. V and J are TRBV20-1 and TRBJ1-2, with a tentative D call TRBD1 (5 bases). Germline V gives CDR1 DFQATT, CDR2 SNEGSKA (reference sequence). The CDR3 is made up of 13 amino acids. For the CDR3, the DNA is TGCAGTGCCAGAGGGACGTCTGGCTATGGCTACACCTTC. Protein: CSARGTSGYGYTF.